One and the same sample provided the 27 T cell receptor beta chains below, sequenced in a study of radiation and T cells in renal cell carcinoma. Sequenced by immunoSEQ multiplex PCR; TCRdb stores in-frame clones only, minus some. The sample includes about 130,000 clones, 81% of them seen just once. The time point: blood 2 weeks post-SBRT. Treatment defined: 15 Gy SBRT to primary tumor, nephrectomy 4 weeks later. The material sequenced was blood, taken from a patient whose treatment included radiotherapy and nephrectomy. These receptors were collected from a man over 45 with renal cell carcinoma.

This chain links TRBV10-3 with TRBJ2-2, with 8 bases that match TRBD2. Germline loops: CDR1 ENHRY, CDR2 SYGVKD. CDR3 length: 14 amino acids. V shed 10 bases and J 0 bases; nucleotides not matched to a gene: 4. For the CDR3, the DNA is TGTGCCACCTTAGCGGGAACGAACACCGGGGAGCTGTTTTTT. Its translation is CATLAGTNTGELFF.

The chain recombines TRBV18 with TRBJ1-3; D remains unclear. CDR3 size: 18 residues. The ends were cut back, 3 bases at V and 0 bases at J, with 18 bases in the middle. Germline-derived CDR1 and CDR2 are KGHSH and LQKENI. CDR3 nucleotides: TGTGCCAGCTCACCTCGAGCCGACCCGGCGGACTCTGGAAACACCATATATTTT. This gives the protein CASSPRADPADSGNTIYF.

The chain has TRBV10-2 and TRBJ1-2; TRBD1 matches at 7 bases. V lost 6 bases, J lost 5 bases, and 6 bases stayed unmatched. Germline CDR1 is WSHSY and CDR2 is SAAADI. The CDR3 has 13 amino acids. The CDR3 sequence is CASRPGTEYGYTF. In nucleotides, the CDR3 is TGCGCCAGCAGACCCGGGACAGAATATGGCTACACCTTC.

The V and J genes are TRBV5-6 and TRBJ2-1; the match to TRBD2 covers 8 bases. The CDR3 has 15 amino acids. CDR1 is SGHDT, CDR2 YYEEEE, per germline. The trim removed 4 bases at V and 6 bases at J, leaving 9 bases unmatched. CDR3 DNA sequence: TGTGCCAGCAGCGTAACCGGGACTAGAGGCAATGAGCAGTTCTTC. It specifies CASSVTGTRGNEQFF.

The CDR3 protein is CASSSGQGRDTIYF. The DNA of the CDR3 is TGCGCCAGCAGCTCCGGACAGGGTAGAGACACCATATATTTT. The genes are TRBV5-1 and TRBJ1-3, with TRBD1 identical over 8 bases. Per the germline V gene, CDR1 is SGHRS and CDR2 is YFSETQ. V was pared by 3 bases and J by 8 bases, with 7 bases of the junction left unmatched. The CDR3 has 14 residues.

For this clone: Mismatch with germline at one junction end may stem from a read error. V gene TRBV10-2 combines with J gene TRBJ1-1, with D possibly matching TRBD1 (5 bases). Germline-derived CDR1 and CDR2 are WSHSY and SAAADI. The CDR3 runs 14 residues. CDR3 in amino acids: CASSLLGGNTEAFF. CDR3 DNA: TGTGCCAGCAGTCTGCTGGGGGGGAACACTGAAGCTTTCTTT.

This clone was seen once. The chain combines TRBV5-1 with TRBJ2-2; D is undetermined. There are 15 residues in the CDR3. Trimming took off 1 base at V and 1 base at J, with 8 bases between the two ends. Germline V gives CDR1 SGHRS, CDR2 YFSETQ. CDR3: CASSLWDRNTGELFF. The CDR3 DNA reads TGCGCCAGCAGCTTGTGGGATAGGAACACCGGGGAGCTGTTTTTT.

V and J are TRBV6-1 and TRBJ2-5; D remains unclear. This CDR3 is built from 14 residues. V dropped 3 bases and J dropped 0 bases, with 8 bases sitting between them. Per germline, CDR1 MNHNS and CDR2 SASEGT. The CDR3 here is CASSEVPNQETQYF. In nucleotides, the CDR3 is TGTGCCAGCAGTGAGGTTCCTAACCAAGAGACCCAGTACTTC.

The chain uses TRBV27 and TRBJ2-1; maybe TRBD1 (5 bases). Trimming pared 1 base from V and 3 bases from J, leaving 7 bases between. Germline V gives CDR1 MNHEY, CDR2 SMNVEV (reference sequence). The CDR3 contains 14 residues. The CDR3 region has the DNA TGTGCCAGCAGTTTATGGGGCCGCTACAATGAGCAGTTCTTC. Translation gives CASSLWGRYNEQFF.

The chain links TRBV11-3 to TRBJ2-1; D assignment may be TRBD1 or TRBD2 (5 bases each). Germline assignment: CDR1 SGHNT and CDR2 YENEEA. The length of the CDR3 is 15 residues. V shed 2 bases and J shed 5 bases, with 13 bases lying between them. CDR3: CASSLRQGPNNEQFF. In DNA form, the CDR3 reads TGTGCCAGCAGCTTACGGCAGGGACCTAACAATGAGCAGTTCTTC. Drawing the rest from reference TRBV11-3 and TRBJ2-1, the complete variable domain is EAGVVQSPRYKIIEKKQPVAFWCNPISGHNTLYWYLQNLGQGPELLIRYENEEAVDDSQLPKDRFSAERLKGVDSTLKIQPAELGDSAVYLCASSLRQGPNNEQFFGPGTRLTVL.

The chain uses TRBV5-1 and TRBJ2-1, with 7 positions matching TRBD2. The junction had 6 bases not matched to a gene; V was cut back by 4 bases and J by 2 bases. Germline loops: CDR1 SGHRS, CDR2 YFSETQ. The CDR3 spans 15 residues. The DNA for the CDR3 is TGCGCCAGCAGCGATCCCGGACTAGCCTACAATGAGCAGTTCTTC. Its translation is CASSDPGLAYNEQFF.

This sequence joins TRBV11-2 and TRBJ2-7, with no clear D. The CDR3 has 11 amino acids. Trimming pared 4 bases from V and 4 bases from J, leaving 5 bases between. Germline V gene data show CDR1 as SGHAT and CDR2 as FQNNGV. The chain's CDR3 is CASSSSYEQYF. The CDR3 bases are TGTGCCAGCAGCTCGTCGTACGAGCAGTACTTC.

This chain joins TRBV5-1 and TRBJ1-1; TRBD1 matches 8 bases. In germline, CDR1 is SGHRS, CDR2 YFSETQ. Trimming removed 2 bases from V and 0 bases from J; junction bases left unmatched: 9. The length of the CDR3 is 17 residues. CDR3 in amino acids: CASSLDGNRGLNTEAFF. The CDR3 DNA sequence: TGCGCCAGCAGCTTAGATGGTAACAGGGGGTTGAACACTGAAGCTTTCTTT.

The V and J genes are TRBV5-1 and TRBJ2-1; 7 bases are a match to TRBD1. The V gene end was trimmed by 4 bases and the J gene end by 2 bases; junction bases not matched to a gene: 15. The germline CDR1 and CDR2 sequences are SGHRS and YFSETQ. There are 18 residues in the CDR3. CDR3 sequence: CASSPHHRGTATYNEQFF. In nucleotides, the CDR3 is TGCGCCAGCAGCCCCCATCATAGGGGGACAGCCACCTACAATGAGCAGTTCTTC. Full variable domain (rest looked up from reference TRBV5-1 and TRBJ2-1): KAGVTQTPRYLIKTRGQQVTLSCSPISGHRSVSWYQQTPGQGLQFLFEYFSETQRNKGNFPGRFSGRQFSNSRSEMNVSTLELGDSALYLCASSPHHRGTATYNEQFFGPGTRLTVL.

This clone was seen at least ten times. The chain uses TRBV6-5 and TRBJ1-1; the D is unclear. Trimming stripped 0 bases from V and 5 bases from J, with 13 bases between. The CDR3 spans 15 residues. Germline CDR1 and CDR2: MNHEY and SVGAGI. This CDR3 is CASSYSVVSRTEAFF. The CDR3 coding sequence is TGTGCCAGCAGTTACTCGGTAGTGTCACGGACTGAAGCTTTCTTT.

The rearrangement links TRBV10-1 to TRBJ2-7, with a tentative D call TRBD2 (6 bases). With 5 bases removed from V and 6 bases from J, the gap between germline ends came to 14 bases. Germline CDR1 and CDR2: WNHNN and SYGVQD (reference sequence). The CDR3 consists of 13 residues. CDR3 sequence: CASSRGGNGEQYF. The DNA for the CDR3 is TGCGCCAGCAGTCGGGGAGGAAATGGCGAGCAGTACTTC.

This chain connects TRBV27 to TRBJ1-1; D may be TRBD1 (6 bases). Germline V lookup: CDR1 MNHEY, CDR2 SMNVEV (reference sequence). V dropped 1 base and J dropped 5 bases, with 14 bases sitting between them. The CDR3 spans 15 residues. The CDR3 region has the DNA TGTGCCAGCAGTTTATTAACCAGGGGAATGACTGAAGCTTTCTTT. Amino acids: CASSLLTRGMTEAFF.

The V gene is TRBV29-1, the J gene TRBJ2-5; a weak D match, TRBD1 (6 bases). The V end lost 4 bases, the J end lost 2 bases, and 14 bases lay between the germline ends. Germline values: CDR1 SQVTM, CDR2 ANQGSEA. The CDR3 spans 14 residues. For the CDR3, the DNA is TGCAGCGTTGCCCGAACGACAGGTCAAGAGACCCAGTACTTC. This encodes CSVARTTGQETQYF.

This sequence joins TRBV5-1 and TRBJ1-4; the D gene is possibly TRBD1 (5 bases). V was trimmed by 1 base and J by 7 bases, leaving 11 bases between them. This CDR3 spans 14 amino acids. Looked up from germline, CDR1 is SGHRS and CDR2 is YFSETQ. The CDR3 sequence is CASSLRGDSEKLFF. In DNA, the CDR3 is TGCGCCAGCAGCTTGAGGGGAGATAGTGAAAAACTGTTTTTT.

This sequence joins TRBV20-1 and TRBJ2-5, with D hard to call. The length of the CDR3 is 10 residues. Germline CDR1 reads DFQATT; CDR2 reads SNEGSKA (reference sequence). CDR3 in amino acids: CSDQQETQYF. CDR3 sequence (DNA): TGCAGCGACCAACAAGAGACCCAGTACTTC.

To note about this clone: This specimen includes other DNA sequences encoding the same CDR3. The rearrangement joins TRBV10-3 to TRBJ1-1; 12 nucleotides align to TRBD1. V gave up 6 bases and J gave up 2 bases; unmatched junction bases: 1. The CDR3 is made up of 14 amino acids. Germline CDR1 is ENHRY and CDR2 is SYGVKD. In DNA form, the CDR3 reads TGTGCCATCAGAGGGACAGGGGGCAACACTGAAGCTTTCTTT. It codes for CAIRGTGGNTEAFF.

The chain is built from TRBV6-5 and TRBJ2-2, with 11 bases lining up with TRBD1. V was pared by 4 bases and J by 6 bases, with 4 bases of the junction left unmatched. The CDR3 loop spans 15 amino acids. Germline V gives CDR1 MNHEY, CDR2 SVGAGI. This chain's CDR3 is CASSSDRGRAGELFF. DNA of the CDR3: TGTGCCAGCAGTTCGGACAGGGGGCGCGCCGGGGAGCTGTTTTTT.

This sequence joins TRBV7-9 and TRBJ2-2, with TRBD1 matching over 9 bases. CDR1 SEHNR and CDR2 FQNEAQ come from the germline V gene (reference sequence). This CDR3 has 15 residues. J gave up 4 bases and V 5 bases, and 5 bases lay outside the gene matches. Here the CDR3 DNA reads TGTGCCAGCAGCCCTGGACAGGGGCTCACCGGGGAGCTGTTTTTT. Encoded protein: CASSPGQGLTGELFF.

The J gene is TRBJ1-1, the V gene TRBV4-1; D not resolved. Trimming shortened V by 2 bases and J by 1 base, and 14 bases separated the two germline ends. Germline values: CDR1 MGHRA, CDR2 YSYEKL. The CDR3 is made up of 16 amino acids. CDR3 DNA sequence: TGCGCCAGCAGCCAATCCACAGAGCCACGGAACACTGAAGCTTTCTTT. Its translation: CASSQSTEPRNTEAFF.

CDR3 region: CASSNLGREAFF. The CDR3 nucleotides are TGTGCCAGCAGTAACTTAGGTAGGGAAGCTTTCTTT. The J gene is TRBJ1-1, the V gene TRBV27, with D unresolved. Per germline, CDR1 MNHEY and CDR2 SMNVEV (reference sequence). V was trimmed by 5 bases and J by 8 bases, leaving 12 bases between them. The CDR3 runs 12 residues.

J is TRBJ2-7 and V is TRBV13, with 10 bases fitting TRBD1. J lost 3 bases, V lost 6 bases, and 11 bases had no gene match. The CDR3 sequence is 16 residues long. Germline loops: CDR1 PRHDT, CDR2 FYEKMQ (reference sequence). CDR3 sequence (DNA): TGTGCCAGCAGTCTACTGGGGACAGGGGTACGCTACGAGCAGTACTTC. Amino acid sequence: CASSLLGTGVRYEQYF. The entire variable domain, with the rest obtained from reference TRBV13 and TRBJ2-7, is as follows: AAGVIQSPRHLIKEKRETATLKCYPIPRHDTVYWYQQGPGQDPQFLISFYEKMQSDKGSIPDRFSAQQFSDYHSELNMSSLELGDSALYFCASSLLGTGVRYEQYFGPGTRLTVT.

The chain employs TRBV6-6 and TRBJ2-7; the D is unclear. In germline, CDR1 is MNHNY, CDR2 SVGAGI (reference sequence). V was trimmed by 8 bases and J by 0 bases, leaving 8 bases between them. This CDR3 is 12 amino acids long. The CDR3 DNA reads TGTGCCAGCGGAGAGTCCTCCTACGAGCAGTACTTC. As protein: CASGESSYEQYF.